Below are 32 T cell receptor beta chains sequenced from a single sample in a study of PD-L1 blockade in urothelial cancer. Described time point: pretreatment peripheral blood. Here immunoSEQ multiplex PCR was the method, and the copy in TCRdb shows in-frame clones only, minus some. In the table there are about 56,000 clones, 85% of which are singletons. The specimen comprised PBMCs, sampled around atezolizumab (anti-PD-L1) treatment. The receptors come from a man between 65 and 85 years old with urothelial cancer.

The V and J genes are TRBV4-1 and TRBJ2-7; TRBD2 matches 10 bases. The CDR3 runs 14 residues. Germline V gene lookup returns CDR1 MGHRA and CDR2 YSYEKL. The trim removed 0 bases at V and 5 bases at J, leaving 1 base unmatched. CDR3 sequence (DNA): TGCGCCAGCAGCCAAGAGGGGACTAGCGACGAGCAGTACTTC. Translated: CASSQEGTSDEQYF.

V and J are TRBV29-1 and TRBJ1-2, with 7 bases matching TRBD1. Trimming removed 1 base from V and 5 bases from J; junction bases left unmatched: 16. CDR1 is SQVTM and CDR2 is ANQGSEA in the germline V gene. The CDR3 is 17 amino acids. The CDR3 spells CSVEVWVTGDSGYGYTF. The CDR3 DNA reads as TGCAGCGTTGAAGTGTGGGTTACAGGGGACTCCGGGTATGGCTACACCTTC. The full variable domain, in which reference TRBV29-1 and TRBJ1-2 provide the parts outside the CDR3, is SAVISQKPSRDICQRGTSLTIQCQVDSQVTMMFWYRQQPGQSLTLIATANQGSEATYESGFVIDKFPISRPNLTFSTLTVSNMSPEDSSIYLCSVEVWVTGDSGYGYTFGSGTRLTVV.

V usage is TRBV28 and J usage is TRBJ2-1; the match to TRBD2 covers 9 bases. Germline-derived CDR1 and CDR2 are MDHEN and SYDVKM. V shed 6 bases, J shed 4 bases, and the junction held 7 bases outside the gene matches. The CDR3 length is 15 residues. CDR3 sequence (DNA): TGTGCCAGCAGACTGACTAGCGGAGAGTACAATGAGCAGTTCTTC. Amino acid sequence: CASRLTSGEYNEQFF. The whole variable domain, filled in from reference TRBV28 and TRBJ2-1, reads DVKVTQSSRYLVKRTGEKVFLECVQDMDHENMFWYRQDPGLGLRLIYFSYDVKMKEKGDIPEGYSVSREKKERFSLILESASTNQTSMYLCASRLTSGEYNEQFFGPGTRLTVL.

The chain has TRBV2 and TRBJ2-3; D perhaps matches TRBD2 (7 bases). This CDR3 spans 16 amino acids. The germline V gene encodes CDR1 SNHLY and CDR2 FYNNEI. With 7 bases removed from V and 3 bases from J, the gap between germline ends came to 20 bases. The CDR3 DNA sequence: TGTGCCAGCACGTACCCTACAGGGAGGGGAACAGATACGCAGTATTTT. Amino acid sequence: CASTYPTGRGTDTQYF.

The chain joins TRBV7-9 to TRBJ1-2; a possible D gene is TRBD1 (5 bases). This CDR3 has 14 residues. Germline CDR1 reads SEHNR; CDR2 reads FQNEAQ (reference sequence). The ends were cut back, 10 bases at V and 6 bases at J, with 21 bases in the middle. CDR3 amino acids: CATVLSGGVNGYTF. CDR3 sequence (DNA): TGTGCCACCGTACTATCCGGGGGAGTAAATGGCTACACCTTC.

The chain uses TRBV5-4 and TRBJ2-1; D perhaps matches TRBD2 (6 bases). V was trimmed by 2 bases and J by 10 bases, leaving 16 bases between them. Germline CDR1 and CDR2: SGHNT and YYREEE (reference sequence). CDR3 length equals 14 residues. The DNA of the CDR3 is TGTGCCAGCAGCTTCGAGGGGACTGCCCTGGAGCAGTTCTTC. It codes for CASSFEGTALEQFF.

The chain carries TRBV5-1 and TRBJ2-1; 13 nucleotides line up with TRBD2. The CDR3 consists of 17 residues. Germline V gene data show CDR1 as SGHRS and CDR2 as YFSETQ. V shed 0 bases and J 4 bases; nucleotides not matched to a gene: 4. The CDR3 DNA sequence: TGCGCCAGCAGCTTGGAGGGGACTAGCGGGATATACAATGAGCAGTTCTTC. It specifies CASSLEGTSGIYNEQFF.

This CDR3 reads CASSSGLAGRTGLYNEQFF. The CDR3 region has the DNA TGCGCCAGCAGCTCCGGGTTAGCGGGGAGGACGGGCCTCTACAATGAGCAGTTCTTC. The chain uses TRBV5-1 and TRBJ2-1, with 8 nucleotides matching TRBD2. Germline V CDR1 and CDR2: SGHRS, YFSETQ. J was trimmed by 3 bases and V by 3 bases; bases with no gene match: 17. The CDR3 is 19 amino acids.

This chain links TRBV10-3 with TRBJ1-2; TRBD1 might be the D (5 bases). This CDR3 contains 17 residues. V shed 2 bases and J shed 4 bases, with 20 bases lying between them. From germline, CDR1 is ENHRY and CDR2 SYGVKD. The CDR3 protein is CAISERPGSSPSYGYTF. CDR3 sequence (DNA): TGTGCCATCAGTGAGAGGCCAGGGTCATCTCCTAGCTATGGCTACACCTTC.

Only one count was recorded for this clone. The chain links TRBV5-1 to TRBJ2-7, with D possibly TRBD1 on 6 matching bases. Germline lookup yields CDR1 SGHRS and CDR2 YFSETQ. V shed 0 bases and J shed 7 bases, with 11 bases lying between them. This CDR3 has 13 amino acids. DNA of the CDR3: TGCGCCAGCAGCTTGGCCGATCAGGGGGAGCAGTACTTC. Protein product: CASSLADQGEQYF.

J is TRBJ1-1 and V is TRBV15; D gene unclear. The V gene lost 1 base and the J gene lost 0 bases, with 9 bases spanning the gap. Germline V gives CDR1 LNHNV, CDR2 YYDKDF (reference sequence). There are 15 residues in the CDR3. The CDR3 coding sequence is TGTGCCACCAGCAGAGGCGGTAGCATGAACACTGAAGCTTTCTTT. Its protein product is CATSRGGSMNTEAFF.

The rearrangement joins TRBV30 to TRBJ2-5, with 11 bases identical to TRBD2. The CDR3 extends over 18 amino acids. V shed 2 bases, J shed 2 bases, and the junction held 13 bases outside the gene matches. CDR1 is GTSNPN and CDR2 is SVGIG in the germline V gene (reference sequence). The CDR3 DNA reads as TGTGCCTGGAGTTTGGCTAGCGGGAGGTCAAAGGGTCAAGAGACCCAGTACTTC. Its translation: CAWSLASGRSKGQETQYF.

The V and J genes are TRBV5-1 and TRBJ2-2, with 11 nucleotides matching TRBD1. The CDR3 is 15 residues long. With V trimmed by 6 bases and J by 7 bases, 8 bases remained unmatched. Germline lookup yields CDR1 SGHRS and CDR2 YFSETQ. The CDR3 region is CASNPGQGAYGELFF. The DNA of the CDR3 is TGCGCCAGCAACCCCGGACAGGGGGCTTACGGGGAGCTGTTTTTT.

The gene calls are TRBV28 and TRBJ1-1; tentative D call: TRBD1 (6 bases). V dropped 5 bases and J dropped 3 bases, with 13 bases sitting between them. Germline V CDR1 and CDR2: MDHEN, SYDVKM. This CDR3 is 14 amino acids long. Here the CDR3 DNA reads TGTGCCAGCAGTCCGGGAGGGGGGGACACTGAAGCTTTCTTT. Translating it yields CASSPGGGDTEAFF.

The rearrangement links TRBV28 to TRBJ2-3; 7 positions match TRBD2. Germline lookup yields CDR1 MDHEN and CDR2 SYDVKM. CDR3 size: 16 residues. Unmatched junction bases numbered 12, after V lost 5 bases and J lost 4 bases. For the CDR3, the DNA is TGTGCCAGCAGTCCCTCGACTAGCCCGGAGGCAGATACGCAGTATTTT. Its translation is CASSPSTSPEADTQYF.

Here the CDR3 reads CASSVLAGATGELFF. CDR3 DNA sequence: TGTGCCAGCTCGGTCCTAGCGGGAGCCACCGGGGAGCTGTTTTTT. This sequence joins TRBV18 and TRBJ2-2; 10 bases match TRBD2. From germline, CDR1 is KGHSH and CDR2 LQKENI. V gave up 6 bases and J gave up 4 bases; unmatched junction bases: 5. This CDR3 is built from 15 residues.

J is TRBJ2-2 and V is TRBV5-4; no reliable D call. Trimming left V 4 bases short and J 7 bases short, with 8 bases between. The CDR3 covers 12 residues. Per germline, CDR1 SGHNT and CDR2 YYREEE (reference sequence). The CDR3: CASSPQFGELFF. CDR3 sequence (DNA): TGTGCCAGCAGCCCTCAGTTCGGGGAGCTGTTTTTT.

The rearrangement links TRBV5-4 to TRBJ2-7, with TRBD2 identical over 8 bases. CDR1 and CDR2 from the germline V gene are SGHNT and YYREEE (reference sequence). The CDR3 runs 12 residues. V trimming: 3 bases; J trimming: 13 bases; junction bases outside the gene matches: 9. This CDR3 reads CASSSERELNYF. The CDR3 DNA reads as TGTGCCAGCAGCTCAGAGCGGGAGCTTAATTACTTC.

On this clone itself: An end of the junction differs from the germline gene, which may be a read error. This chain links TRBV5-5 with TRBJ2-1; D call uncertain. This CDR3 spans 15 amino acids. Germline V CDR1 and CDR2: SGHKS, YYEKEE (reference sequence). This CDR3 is CASSLRSSSSNEQFF. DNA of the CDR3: TGTGCCAGCAGCTTGCGGTCCTCTTCCTCCAATGAGCAGTTCTTC.

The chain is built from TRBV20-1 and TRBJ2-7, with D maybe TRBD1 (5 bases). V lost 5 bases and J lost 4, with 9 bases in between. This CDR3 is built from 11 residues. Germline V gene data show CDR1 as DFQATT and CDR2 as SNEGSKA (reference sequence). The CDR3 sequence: CSASGLYEQYF. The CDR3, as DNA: TGCAGTGCTTCAGGGTTGTACGAGCAGTACTTC.

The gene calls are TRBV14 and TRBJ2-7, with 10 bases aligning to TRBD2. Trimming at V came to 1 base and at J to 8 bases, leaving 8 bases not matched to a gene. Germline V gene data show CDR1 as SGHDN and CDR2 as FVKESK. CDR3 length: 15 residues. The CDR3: CASSQGTSGKVKQYF. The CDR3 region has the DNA TGTGCCAGCAGCCAAGGTACTAGCGGGAAGGTTAAGCAGTACTTC.

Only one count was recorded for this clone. In DNA form, the CDR3 reads TGTGCCAGCAGTGTTGGCTTGCTCTCTGGAAACACCATATATTTT. Protein: CASSVGLLSGNTIYF. The rearrangement links TRBV2 to TRBJ1-3; D is unresolved. Trimming left V 4 bases short and J 0 bases short, with 10 bases between. CDR1 and CDR2 from the germline V gene are SNHLY and FYNNEI. This CDR3 contains 15 residues.

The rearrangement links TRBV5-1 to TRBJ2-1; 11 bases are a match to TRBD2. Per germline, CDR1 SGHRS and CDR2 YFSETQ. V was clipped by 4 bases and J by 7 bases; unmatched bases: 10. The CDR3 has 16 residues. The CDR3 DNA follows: TGCGCCAGCAGCCCTATTACTAGCGGGAGAGGGAATGAGCAGTTCTTC. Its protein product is CASSPITSGRGNEQFF.

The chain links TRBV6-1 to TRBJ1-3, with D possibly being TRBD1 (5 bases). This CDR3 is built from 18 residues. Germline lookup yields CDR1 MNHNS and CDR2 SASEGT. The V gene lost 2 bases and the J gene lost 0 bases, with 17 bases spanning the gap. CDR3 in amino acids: CASSEINVLQDSGNTIYF. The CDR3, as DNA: TGTGCCAGCAGTGAAATAAACGTATTACAGGACTCTGGAAACACCATATATTTT.

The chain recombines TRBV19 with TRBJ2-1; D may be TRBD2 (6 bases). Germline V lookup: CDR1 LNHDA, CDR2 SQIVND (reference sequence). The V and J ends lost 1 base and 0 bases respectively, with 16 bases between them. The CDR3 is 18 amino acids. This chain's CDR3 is CASSIGWRGRSSYNEQFF. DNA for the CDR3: TGTGCCAGTAGTATAGGGTGGCGGGGCCGTAGCTCCTACAATGAGCAGTTCTTC.

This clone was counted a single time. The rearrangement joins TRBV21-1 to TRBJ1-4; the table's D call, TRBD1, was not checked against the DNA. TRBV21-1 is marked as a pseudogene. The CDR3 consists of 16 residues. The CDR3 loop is CASSNTRVWTNEKLFF. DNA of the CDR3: TGTGCCAGCAGCAACACCAGGGTATGGACTAATGAAAAACTGTTTTTT.

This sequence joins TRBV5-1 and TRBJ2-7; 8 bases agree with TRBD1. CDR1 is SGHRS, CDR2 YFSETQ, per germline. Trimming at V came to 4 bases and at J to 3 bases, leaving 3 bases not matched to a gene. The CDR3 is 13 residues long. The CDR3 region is CASSAGQVYEQYF. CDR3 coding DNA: TGCGCCAGCAGCGCGGGACAGGTCTACGAGCAGTACTTC.

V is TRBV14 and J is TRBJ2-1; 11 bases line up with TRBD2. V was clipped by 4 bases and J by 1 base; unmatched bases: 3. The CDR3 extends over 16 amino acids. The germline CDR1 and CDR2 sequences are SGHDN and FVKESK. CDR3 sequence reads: CASSLLAGGSYNEQFF. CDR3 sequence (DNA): TGTGCCAGCAGCCTTTTAGCGGGAGGGTCCTACAATGAGCAGTTCTTC.

The CDR3, as DNA: TGTGCCAGCAGCCGGACAGTTTCCTACGAGCAGTACTTC. Translating it yields CASSRTVSYEQYF. This sequence joins TRBV27 and TRBJ2-7; D might be TRBD1 (6 bases). The V and J ends lost 6 bases and 1 base respectively, with 10 bases between them. The CDR3 runs to 13 residues. Germline V CDR1 and CDR2: MNHEY, SMNVEV (reference sequence).

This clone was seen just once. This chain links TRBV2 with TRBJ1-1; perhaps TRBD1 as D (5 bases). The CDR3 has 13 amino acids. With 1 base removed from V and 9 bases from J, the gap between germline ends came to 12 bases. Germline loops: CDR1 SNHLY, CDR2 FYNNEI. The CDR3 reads CASSEGPGGKAFF. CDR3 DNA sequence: TGTGCCAGCAGTGAAGGGCCCGGGGGTAAAGCTTTCTTT. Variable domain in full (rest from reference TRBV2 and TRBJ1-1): EPEVTQTPSHQVTQMGQEVILRCVPISNHLYFYWYRQILGQKVEFLVSFYNNEISEKSEIFDDQFSVERPDGSNFTLKIRSTKLEDSAMYFCASSEGPGGKAFFGQGTRLTVV.

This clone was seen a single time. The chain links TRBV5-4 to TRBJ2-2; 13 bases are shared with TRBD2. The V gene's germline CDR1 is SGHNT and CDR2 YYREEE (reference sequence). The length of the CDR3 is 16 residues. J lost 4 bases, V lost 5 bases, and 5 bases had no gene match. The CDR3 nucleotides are TGTGCCAGCAGACCCGGGACTAGCGGGACCACCGGGGAGCTGTTTTTT. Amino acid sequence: CASRPGTSGTTGELFF.

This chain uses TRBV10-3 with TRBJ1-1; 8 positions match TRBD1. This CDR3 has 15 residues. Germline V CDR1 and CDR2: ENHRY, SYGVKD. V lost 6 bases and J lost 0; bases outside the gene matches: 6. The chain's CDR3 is CAIRGQGAMNTEAFF. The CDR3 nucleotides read TGTGCCATCAGAGGACAGGGTGCTATGAACACTGAAGCTTTCTTT.